Only a few counts were recorded for the clone carrying this T cell receptor beta chain. Antigen unknown. About 10^5 TCR templates were measured in each sample. Measured with immunoSEQ multiplex PCR; TCRdb has only the in-frame clones, and not every one. The sample consists of over 80,000 clones, roughly 94% of them appearing once. J was trimmed by 4 bases and V by 6 bases; bases with no gene match: 6. The germline V gene encodes CDR1 MNHNS and CDR2 SASEGT. The CDR3 consists of 15 residues. The data derive from a study of siplizumab effects on memory and regulatory T cells. Overall study results and limits: Confirmation that proliferating Tregs from siplizumab cultures had suppressive function was not obtained. Major contributors to the alloresponse seemed to be naive T cells, which also appeared more diverse than memory cells.

This chain joins TRBV6-1 and TRBJ1-2, with 12 bases fitting TRBD1. The sample taken for sequencing was non-Treg CD4+ T cells sorted from blood. This clonotype was sampled from a human donor in good health. The CDR3 here is CASSGTGGLAYGYTF. In DNA, the CDR3 is TGTGCCAGCAGCGGGACAGGGGGCTTGGCCTATGGCTACACCTTC.